This TCR beta chain came from a study of PD-L1 blockade in urothelial cancer. The wider study: Patients previously received 0 to 3 chemotherapy regimens.

Method: immunoSEQ multiplex PCR; TCRdb's copy keeps in-frame clones and lacks some. The sample lists more than 35,000 clones; around 80% were seen once. Sequenced material: PBMCs, taken around atezolizumab (anti-PD-L1) treatment. The clonotype was recovered from a man between 65 and 79 years old with urothelial cancer.

In nucleotides, the CDR3 is TGCGCCAGCAGCTTAGCGGGGGGGCCCTTGGAGACCCAGTACTTC. It translates to CASSLAGGPLETQYF. The chain joins TRBV5-1 to TRBJ2-5, with TRBD2 matching 10 bases. Per the germline V gene, CDR1 is SGHRS and CDR2 is YFSETQ. The CDR3 runs to 15 residues. V lost 2 bases to trimming and J lost 5 bases; unmatched junction nucleotides: 6.